Following are 31 T cell receptor beta chains from one sample sequenced in a study of blood T cell repertoires in COVID-19. Some clones are missing from TCRdb's copy, which holds only in-frame ones; the method was immunoSEQ multiplex PCR. Among about 53,000 clones listed, roughly 85% were seen once. Sequenced: peripheral blood. Receptors originate from a man older than 75 with acute or convalescent COVID-19.

The V call is TRBV30, the J call TRBJ1-5, with 9 positions matching TRBD1. This CDR3 is 15 amino acids long. Germline V gene sequence: CDR1 GTSNPN, CDR2 SVGIG (reference sequence). V lost 2 bases and J lost 4; bases outside the gene matches: 6. The CDR3 nucleotides are TGTGCCTGGAGTCTTGGACAGGGGCGGAATCAGCCCCAGCATTTT. Translating it yields CAWSLGQGRNQPQHF.

In nucleotides, the CDR3 is TGTGCCAGCAGCGTAGAAGGTATCAGGACAGGGTCTTTTGAAGCTTTCTTT. This encodes CASSVEGIRTGSFEAFF. The rearrangement uses TRBV9 and TRBJ1-1; the match to TRBD1 covers 8 bases. Germline CDR1 SGDLS, CDR2 YYNGEE. With V trimmed by 0 bases and J by 7 bases, 14 bases remained unmatched. The length of the CDR3 is 17 residues.

A few counts support this clone. This chain links TRBV9 with TRBJ2-1; tentative D call: TRBD2 (6 bases). Germline V gene lookup returns CDR1 SGDLS and CDR2 YYNGEE. Trimming cost V 0 bases and J 3 bases, with 19 bases left between them. The CDR3 covers 18 residues. The CDR3 spells CASSVVEGSGLHYNEQFF. CDR3 nucleotide sequence: TGTGCCAGCAGCGTAGTAGAGGGGTCGGGACTCCACTACAATGAGCAGTTCTTC. The full variable domain, with the rest looked up from reference TRBV9 and TRBJ2-1, is DSGVTQTPKHLITATGQRVTLRCSPRSGDLSVYWYQQSLDQGLQFLIQYYNGEERAKGNILERFSAQQFPDLHSELNLSSLELGDSALYFCASSVVEGSGLHYNEQFFGPGTRLTVL.

The J gene is TRBJ1-2, the V gene TRBV6-6; 10 bases line up with TRBD1. Germline CDR1 reads MNHNY; CDR2 reads SVGAGI (reference sequence). V was clipped by 5 bases and J by 6 bases; unmatched bases: 6. The CDR3 is made up of 14 amino acids. The CDR3 DNA is TGTGCCAGCAGTACGGGGGACAGGGGAGATGGCTACACCTTC. Translation: CASSTGDRGDGYTF.

The chain links TRBV7-2 to TRBJ2-1; D may be TRBD1 (6 bases). Germline V gene sequence: CDR1 SGHTA, CDR2 FQGNSA. The CDR3 has 15 amino acids. V was shortened by 0 bases and J by 8 bases, with 14 bases between the two germline ends. CDR3 in amino acids: CASSLAGQIRDEQFF. The CDR3 coding sequence is TGTGCCAGCAGCTTAGCGGGACAAATCAGGGATGAGCAGTTCTTC.

The V gene is TRBV5-1, the J gene TRBJ2-1, with 11 bases that match TRBD2. The J segment lost 4 bases and the V segment lost 2 bases, leaving 5 bases of the junction unmatched. CDR1 and CDR2 (germline): SGHRS, YFSETQ. The CDR3 is made up of 16 amino acids. CDR3 DNA: TGCGCCAGCAGCTTACCACGACTAGCGGGGTACAATGAGCAGTTCTTC. This encodes CASSLPRLAGYNEQFF.

This chain joins TRBV30 and TRBJ1-1; the D is unclear. The CDR3 has 12 residues. Deletions cut 0 bases from V and 3 bases from J, with 5 bases between. Germline CDR1 and CDR2: GTSNPN and SVGIG (reference sequence). The CDR3 DNA reads TGTGCCTGGAGTGTACAGCACACTGAAGCTTTCTTT. Translation: CAWSVQHTEAFF.

The J gene is TRBJ2-5, the V gene TRBV7-2, with 10 bases that match TRBD2. The CDR3 covers 17 residues. Per germline, CDR1 SGHTA and CDR2 FQGNSA. V shed 3 bases and J 5 bases; nucleotides not matched to a gene: 12. CDR3 sequence: CASSFSGGSRVWETQYF. The CDR3 nucleotides read TGTGCCAGCAGCTTTAGCGGGGGGTCTCGAGTCTGGGAGACCCAGTACTTC.

V gene TRBV5-5 combines with J gene TRBJ2-5; the D gene is possibly TRBD1 (6 bases). CDR3 size: 17 residues. Germline loops: CDR1 SGHKS, CDR2 YYEKEE (reference sequence). V lost 2 bases, J lost 9 bases, and 26 bases lay in between. CDR3 in DNA: TGTGCCAGCAGCTTAGCGGCGGACAGTATCAAGAGGTTCGCCCAGTACTTC. Encoded protein: CASSLAADSIKRFAQYF.

The sample holds one count of this clone. V and J are TRBV5-1 and TRBJ1-5, with a weak D call TRBD1 (6 bases). The V end lost 1 base, the J end lost 2 bases, and 10 bases lay between the germline ends. The CDR3 covers 15 residues. Germline-derived CDR1 and CDR2 are SGHRS and YFSETQ. CDR3 sequence (DNA): TGCGCCAGCAGCTTGTCGTCAGGGGGCAATCAGCCCCAGCATTTT. Its translation: CASSLSSGGNQPQHF.

The CDR3 region is CASSLEWNTEAFF. The CDR3 DNA sequence: TGTGCCAGCAGTCTCGAGTGGAACACTGAAGCTTTCTTT. The chain recombines TRBV6-5 with TRBJ1-1, with D uncertain. This CDR3 has 13 residues. Germline V gene lookup returns CDR1 MNHEY and CDR2 SVGAGI. Deletions cut 5 bases from V and 1 base from J, with 8 bases between.

V is TRBV9 and J is TRBJ2-7, with 9 bases matching TRBD1. The CDR3 loop spans 14 amino acids. V shed 4 bases and J 4 bases; nucleotides not matched to a gene: 6. Germline values: CDR1 SGDLS, CDR2 YYNGEE. The CDR3 nucleotides are TGTGCCAGCAGCAAAGACAGGGGGATATACGAGCAGTACTTC. Amino acids: CASSKDRGIYEQYF. Using reference TRBV9 and TRBJ2-7 for the parts outside the CDR3, the full variable domain is DSGVTQTPKHLITATGQRVTLRCSPRSGDLSVYWYQQSLDQGLQFLIQYYNGEERAKGNILERFSAQQFPDLHSELNLSSLELGDSALYFCASSKDRGIYEQYFGPGTRLTVT.

The chain joins TRBV6-5 to TRBJ1-2, with 9 bases aligning to TRBD1. The length of the CDR3 is 15 residues. Germline values: CDR1 MNHEY, CDR2 SVGAGI. V shed 5 bases, J shed 8 bases, and the junction held 12 bases outside the gene matches. The CDR3 loop reads CASSQPTGGAGGYTF. The CDR3 DNA reads TGTGCCAGCAGTCAGCCGACAGGGGGAGCTGGAGGCTACACCTTC.

The rearrangement links TRBV27 to TRBJ2-7; a possible D gene is TRBD1 (5 bases). This CDR3 is 14 amino acids long. From germline, CDR1 is MNHEY and CDR2 SMNVEV (reference sequence). V lost 4 bases and J lost 2, with 12 bases in between. CDR3 bases: TGTGCCAGCAGTTATCAGGGATATACCTACGAGCAGTACTTC. Translated: CASSYQGYTYEQYF.

This chain links TRBV5-1 with TRBJ2-2, with D possibly matching TRBD2 (5 bases). The CDR3 totals 13 residues. The germline V and J ends were trimmed by 1 base and 5 bases, with 6 bases remaining between them. In germline, CDR1 is SGHRS, CDR2 YFSETQ. The CDR3 region has the DNA TGCGCCAGCAGCTTGTGGGAGACCGGGGAGCTGTTTTTT. It translates to CASSLWETGELFF.

This clone was detected a few times. CDR3 amino acids: CASSSSGTGARTNYGYTF. CDR3 sequence (DNA): TGCGCCAGCAGCTCGTCCGGGACAGGGGCCCGGACTAACTATGGCTACACCTTC. The chain couples TRBV5-1 to TRBJ1-2; TRBD1 matches at 10 bases. Germline V gene lookup returns CDR1 SGHRS and CDR2 YFSETQ. CDR3 size: 18 residues. V trimming: 3 bases; J trimming: 0 bases; junction bases outside the gene matches: 11.

The V call is TRBV5-6, the J call TRBJ1-5; D call uncertain. CDR1 and CDR2 (germline): SGHDT, YYEEEE. V lost 2 bases and J lost 7, with 13 bases in between. The CDR3 extends over 14 amino acids. Here the CDR3 DNA reads TGTGCCAGCAGCTTAATCGAGGAGAGGCAGCCCCAGCATTTT. Translating it yields CASSLIEERQPQHF.

This clone was seen only once. The rearrangement joins TRBV10-1 to TRBJ2-2; 12 nucleotides align to TRBD2. Germline assignment: CDR1 WNHNN and CDR2 SYGVQD (reference sequence). This CDR3 comprises 16 residues. Trimming at V came to 2 bases and at J to 6 bases, leaving 4 bases not matched to a gene. The CDR3 is CASSEASGGASGELFF. In DNA, the CDR3 is TGCGCCAGCAGTGAGGCTAGCGGGGGGGCCTCCGGGGAGCTGTTTTTT.

The chain has TRBV5-1 and TRBJ1-3; 9 bases map to TRBD1. Germline loops: CDR1 SGHRS, CDR2 YFSETQ. The CDR3 consists of 16 residues. V lost 4 bases to trimming and J lost 0 bases; unmatched junction nucleotides: 5. The CDR3 reads CASSPGQGDSGNTIYF. In nucleotides, the CDR3 is TGCGCCAGCAGCCCGGGACAGGGAGACTCTGGAAACACCATATATTTT.

The chain employs TRBV7-3 and TRBJ2-2; perhaps TRBD2 as D (6 bases). CDR3 length equals 15 residues. The V gene's germline CDR1 is SGHTA and CDR2 FQGTGA. V dropped 5 bases and J dropped 7 bases, with 17 bases sitting between them. CDR3 in DNA: TGTGCCAGCAGCCTCCTCCCGGAGGGGATCGGGGAGCTGTTTTTT. Translating gives CASSLLPEGIGELFF.

This clone was found once. The V and J genes are TRBV18 and TRBJ1-5, with a tentative D call TRBD1 (5 bases). The V end lost 3 bases, the J end lost 2 bases, and 14 bases lay between the germline ends. The CDR3 totals 16 residues. CDR1 KGHSH and CDR2 LQKENI come from the germline V gene. The CDR3 bases are TGTGCCAGCTCACCCTCTGACAGTGCTCGCAATCAGCCCCAGCATTTT. Its translation: CASSPSDSARNQPQHF.

The rearrangement links TRBV5-1 to TRBJ2-5; 12 positions agree with TRBD2. The CDR3 is 15 amino acids. V lost 2 bases, J lost 5 bases, and 4 bases stayed unmatched. Germline CDR1 and CDR2: SGHRS and YFSETQ. CDR3 sequence reads: CASSFRTSGVETQYF. The CDR3 DNA reads as TGCGCCAGCAGCTTTAGGACTAGCGGGGTCGAGACCCAGTACTTC. The full variable domain, its missing parts supplied by reference TRBV5-1 and TRBJ2-5, is KAGVTQTPRYLIKTRGQQVTLSCSPISGHRSVSWYQQTPGQGLQFLFEYFSETQRNKGNFPGRFSGRQFSNSRSEMNVSTLELGDSALYLCASSFRTSGVETQYFGPGTRLLVL.

V is TRBV14 and J is TRBJ2-1; TRBD2 matches 11 bases. CDR3 length: 15 residues. The trim removed 3 bases at V and 8 bases at J, leaving 6 bases unmatched. CDR1 and CDR2 from the germline V gene are SGHDN and FVKESK. CDR3 bases: TGTGCCAGCAGCCACCTGGGACTAGCGGTGGATGAGCAGTTCTTC. Its protein is CASSHLGLAVDEQFF.

The chain links TRBV15 to TRBJ1-2; 8 bases are shared with TRBD1. V lost 4 bases and J lost 6; bases outside the gene matches: 4. The CDR3 consists of 13 residues. Germline values: CDR1 LNHNV, CDR2 YYDKDF (reference sequence). The CDR3 DNA follows: TGTGCCACCAGCATTAGGACAGGGAATGGCTACACCTTC. This codes for CATSIRTGNGYTF.

The chain links TRBV19 to TRBJ2-2; 10 nucleotides match TRBD1. After removal of 5 bases from V and 4 bases from J, the junction contained 7 bases not matched to a gene. This CDR3 has 16 residues. From germline, CDR1 is LNHDA and CDR2 SQIVND (reference sequence). CDR3 sequence reads: CASSSRQGARTGELFF. In DNA, the CDR3 is TGTGCCAGTAGTTCCAGACAGGGGGCGCGCACCGGGGAGCTGTTTTTT.

This clone showed up just a few times. V and J are TRBV2 and TRBJ1-2; 7 bases map to TRBD1. V shed 4 bases and J 8 bases; nucleotides not matched to a gene: 16. There are 16 residues in the CDR3. The germline V gene has CDR1 SNHLY and CDR2 FYNNEI. CDR3 DNA sequence: TGTGCCAGCAGTGGTCCCACCTCGGACAGGCGGAGGGGCTACACCTTC. Amino acid sequence: CASSGPTSDRRRGYTF.

The V gene is TRBV23-1, the J gene TRBJ1-5; 8 bases are shared with TRBD1. TRBV23-1 is annotated as an ORF whose role is uncertain. V was clipped by 7 bases and J by 5 bases; unmatched bases: 7. This CDR3 contains 14 residues. CDR3 nucleotide sequence: TGCGCCAGCACTTCAGGGGGCCCCCATCAGCCCCAGCATTTT. Translating it yields CASTSGGPHQPQHF.

The chain carries TRBV5-1 and TRBJ2-5, with D hard to call. The CDR3 has 14 residues. CDR1 is SGHRS, CDR2 YFSETQ, per germline. V was clipped by 2 bases and J by 5 bases, with 13 bases between them. CDR3 protein: CASSFRPGAETQYF. In DNA, the CDR3 is TGCGCCAGCAGCTTTCGCCCAGGCGCCGAGACCCAGTACTTC.

This clone was picked up one time. V and J are TRBV5-1 and TRBJ2-3; D remains ambiguous. With 1 base removed from V and 2 bases from J, the gap between germline ends came to 14 bases. The CDR3 covers 16 residues. Germline V gives CDR1 SGHRS, CDR2 YFSETQ. CDR3 sequence reads: CASSLTESRPTDTQYF. The DNA of the CDR3 is TGCGCCAGCAGCTTGACAGAGAGTCGCCCCACAGATACGCAGTATTTT.

The chain couples TRBV12-3 or TRBV12-4 to TRBJ2-3, with D possibly matching TRBD2 (6 bases). V dropped 1 base and J dropped 4 bases, with 6 bases sitting between them. This CDR3 spans 13 amino acids. CDR3 DNA: TGTGCCAGCAGTTTAGGGGAGGCAGATACGCAGTATTTT. Translating it yields CASSLGEADTQYF.

V and J are TRBV5-5 and TRBJ2-5; 9 bases align to TRBD1. Looked up from germline, CDR1 is SGHKS and CDR2 is YYEKEE (reference sequence). The length of the CDR3 is 14 residues. With 3 bases clipped from V and 4 bases from J, the junction kept 4 bases outside the gene matches. CDR3 loop: CASSSRTGVETQYF. The CDR3 region has the DNA TGTGCCAGCAGCTCCCGGACAGGGGTAGAGACCCAGTACTTC.